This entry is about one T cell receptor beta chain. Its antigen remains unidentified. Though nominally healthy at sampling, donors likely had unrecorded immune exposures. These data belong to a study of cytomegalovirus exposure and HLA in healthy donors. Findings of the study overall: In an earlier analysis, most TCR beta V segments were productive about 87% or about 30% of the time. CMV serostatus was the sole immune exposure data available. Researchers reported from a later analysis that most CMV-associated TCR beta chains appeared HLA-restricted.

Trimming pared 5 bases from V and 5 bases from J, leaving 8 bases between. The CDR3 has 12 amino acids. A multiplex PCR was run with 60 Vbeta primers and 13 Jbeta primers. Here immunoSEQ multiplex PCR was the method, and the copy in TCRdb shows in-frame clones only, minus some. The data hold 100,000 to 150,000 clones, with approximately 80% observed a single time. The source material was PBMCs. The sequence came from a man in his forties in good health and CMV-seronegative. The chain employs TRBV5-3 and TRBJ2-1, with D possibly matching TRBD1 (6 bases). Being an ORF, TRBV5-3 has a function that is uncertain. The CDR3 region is CARRWTDNEQFF. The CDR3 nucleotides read TGTGCCAGAAGATGGACAGACAATGAGCAGTTCTTC.